This entry describes one T cell receptor (beta chain). Assay: immunoSEQ multiplex PCR; the TCRdb copy retains only in-frame clones and omits some. The sample carries 70,000 or so clones, roughly 89% recorded once. The data derive from a study of blood T cell repertoires in COVID-19. Looking at the study overall: Specimens from acute and convalescent COVID-19 originated in the United States, Italy and Spain.

The germline V gene has CDR1 SGDLS and CDR2 YYNGEE. This CDR3 is built from 15 residues. Trimming took 3 bases from V and 1 from J; bases not matched to a gene: 0. This TCR came from a woman aged 45 to 65 with acute or convalescent COVID-19. The chain couples TRBV9 to TRBJ2-6, with TRBD1 matching over 8 bases. Sequences were obtained from peripheral blood. The DNA for the CDR3 is TGTGCCAGCAGCGACAGGGGGTCTGGGGCCAACGTCCTGACTTTC. Its translation is CASSDRGSGANVLTF.